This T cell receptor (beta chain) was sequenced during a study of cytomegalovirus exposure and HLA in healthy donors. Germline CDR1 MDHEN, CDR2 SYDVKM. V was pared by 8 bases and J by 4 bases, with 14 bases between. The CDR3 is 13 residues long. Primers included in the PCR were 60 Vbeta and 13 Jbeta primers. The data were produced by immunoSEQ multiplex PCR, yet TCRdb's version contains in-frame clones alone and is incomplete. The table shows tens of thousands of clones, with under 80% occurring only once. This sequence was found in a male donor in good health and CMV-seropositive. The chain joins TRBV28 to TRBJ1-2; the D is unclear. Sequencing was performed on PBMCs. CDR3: CASALLGVYGYTF. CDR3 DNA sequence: TGTGCCAGCGCTCTACTCGGGGTCTATGGCTACACCTTC.